The present T cell receptor (beta chain) was sequenced within a study of beta chain features in type 1 diabetes. Study-level points and caveats: All four CD4+ subsets from Type 1 diabetes patients carried moderately but significantly shorter TCRB CDR3s.

With respect to this clone: Its antigen remains unknown.

The isolated RNA, all of it, was reverse transcribed, so expressed TCRB transcripts were what got sequenced. Assay: immunoSEQ multiplex PCR; the TCRdb copy retains only in-frame clones and omits some. Among 150,000 to 200,000 clones listed, over 55% were seen once. This CDR3 is 14 amino acids long. The germline V gene encodes CDR1 SGHTA and CDR2 FQGNSA. With 2 bases removed from V and 3 bases from J, the gap between germline ends came to 11 bases. The sequence came from a young man with type 1 diabetes. Specimen: naive CD4+ T cells from blood. The V call is TRBV7-2, the J call TRBJ2-7; D assignment may be TRBD1 or TRBD2 (5 bases each). The CDR3 here is CASSLRDEGYEQYF. DNA of the CDR3: TGTGCCAGCAGCTTAAGGGACGAAGGCTACGAGCAGTACTTC.